Listed here are 11 T cell receptor beta chains from one sample, sequenced in a study of beta chain features in type 1 diabetes. What was sequenced were expressed TCRB transcripts, since all of the isolated RNA had been reverse transcribed. The table came from immunoSEQ multiplex PCR; TCRdb's copy has only in-frame clones and leaves some out. This table holds 93,000 or so clones, under 30% found once. The study's findings and limits: Type 1 diabetes patients showed a moderate but significant shortening of TCRB CDR3s in all four CD4+ subsets.

Their specific antigens are unknown. Sequencing was carried out using central memory CD4+ T cells from blood. Every receptor here comes from a woman aged 18-35 years with type 1 diabetes.

The chain carries TRBV5-4 and TRBJ2-7, with TRBD1 matching over 7 bases. Trimming cost V 2 bases and J 5 bases; bases outside gene matches: 4. The CDR3 has 13 amino acids. CDR1 and CDR2 (germline): SGHNT, YYREEE (reference sequence). Here the CDR3 reads CASSFTGTDEQYF. In DNA form, the CDR3 reads TGTGCCAGCAGCTTCACCGGGACAGACGAGCAGTACTTC.

V gene TRBV13 combines with J gene TRBJ1-4; weak D call: TRBD1 (6 bases). The CDR3 runs to 17 residues. The germline gives CDR1 PRHDT, CDR2 FYEKMQ (reference sequence). V dropped 5 bases and J dropped 0 bases, with 16 bases sitting between them. DNA for the CDR3: TGTGCCAGCAGCCTCCGGACAGAGGTTGCAACTAATGAAAAACTGTTTTTT. As protein: CASSLRTEVATNEKLFF.

The chain is built from TRBV5-1 and TRBJ2-5; 7 bases match TRBD1. V was clipped by 2 bases and J by 1 base; unmatched bases: 2. The CDR3 loop spans 14 amino acids. Germline lookup yields CDR1 SGHRS and CDR2 YFSETQ. CDR3 nucleotide sequence: TGCGCCAGCAGCTTCGGGACAGCCCAAGAGACCCAGTACTTC. Encoded protein: CASSFGTAQETQYF. The full variable domain, rest sourced from reference TRBV5-1 and TRBJ2-5, is KAGVTQTPRYLIKTRGQQVTLSCSPISGHRSVSWYQQTPGQGLQFLFEYFSETQRNKGNFPGRFSGRQFSNSRSEMNVSTLELGDSALYLCASSFGTAQETQYFGPGTRLLVL.

Regarding this clone: The junction and the germline gene differ at one end; a read error may be behind it. The V call is TRBV7-2, the J call TRBJ1-2; tentatively, D is TRBD1 (6 bases). This CDR3 spans 12 amino acids. Per germline, CDR1 SGHTA and CDR2 FQGNSA. In nucleotides, the CDR3 is TGTGCCAGCAGCTTAGATGGGGGACATCGGTTCTTC. The encoded protein is CASSLDGGHRFF. The variable domain in full, completed from reference TRBV7-2 and TRBJ1-2, reads GAGVSQSPSNKVTEKGKDVELRCDPISGHTALYWYRQSLGQGLEFLIYFQGNSAPDKSGLPSDRFSAERTGGSVSTLTIQRTQQEDSAVYLCASSLDGGHRFFGSGTRLTVV.

This clone was counted only a few times. This chain joins TRBV11-2 and TRBJ1-5; 8 nucleotides agree with TRBD1. This CDR3 is 15 amino acids long. CDR1 is SGHAT and CDR2 is FQNNGV in the germline V gene. Unmatched junction bases numbered 0, after V lost 0 bases and J lost 2 bases. CDR3 coding DNA: TGTGCCAGCAGCTTAGAGGGACAGGGCAATCAGCCCCAGCATTTT. Its protein is CASSLEGQGNQPQHF.

The chain couples TRBV29-1 to TRBJ1-1, with a tentative D call TRBD1 (5 bases). This CDR3 contains 12 residues. Germline V gene data show CDR1 as SQVTM and CDR2 as ANQGSEA. V lost 2 bases and J 5 bases, leaving 9 bases between the germline ends. The CDR3 DNA is TGCAGCGTTGAACAGGGTGGGACTGAAGCTTTCTTT. Translated: CSVEQGGTEAFF.

This clone was found a few times. The chain couples TRBV7-3 to TRBJ1-1, with TRBD1 identical over 7 bases. Per the germline V gene, CDR1 is SGHTA and CDR2 is FQGTGA. This CDR3 has 14 residues. Trimming removed 5 bases from V and 7 bases from J; junction bases left unmatched: 10. For the CDR3, the DNA is TGTGCCAGCAGCGCACAGGGGAATGTGGTTGAAGCTTTCTTT. It codes for CASSAQGNVVEAFF.

Only a few counts were recorded for this clone. The chain is built from TRBV7-8 and TRBJ1-3, with a possible D match to TRBD1 (6 bases). Looked up from germline, CDR1 is SGHVS and CDR2 is FQNEAQ. Trimming shortened V by 10 bases and J by 0 bases, and 10 bases separated the two germline ends. CDR3 length equals 13 residues. The CDR3 spells CATGGASGNTIYF. As DNA, the CDR3 is TGTGCCACCGGGGGGGCCTCTGGAAACACCATATATTTT.

The rearrangement links TRBV28 to TRBJ1-2; perhaps TRBD1 as D (5 bases). With 5 bases removed from V and 4 bases from J, the gap between germline ends came to 14 bases. This CDR3 has 14 residues. CDR1 is MDHEN and CDR2 is SYDVKM in the germline V gene. CDR3 region: CASSAPGGFYGYTF. CDR3 coding DNA: TGTGCCAGCAGTGCCCCGGGGGGATTCTATGGCTACACCTTC.

This clone has a handful of counts. The chain couples TRBV5-1 to TRBJ2-7; TRBD1 might be the D (7 bases). V lost 0 bases and J 6 bases, leaving 13 bases between the germline ends. The CDR3 loop spans 14 amino acids. CDR1 SGHRS and CDR2 YFSETQ come from the germline V gene. The CDR3 DNA follows: TGCGCCAGCAGCTTGGCCAGGGGGGTCGGCGAGCAGTACTTC. Protein product: CASSLARGVGEQYF.

The chain is built from TRBV11-2 and TRBJ2-2, with 8 bases identical to TRBD2. Trimming removed 6 bases from V and 6 bases from J; junction bases left unmatched: 0. CDR3 length: 12 amino acids. Germline V gives CDR1 SGHAT, CDR2 FQNNGV. CDR3 bases: TGTGCCAGCAGGACTAGCGCCGGGGAGCTGTTTTTT. It encodes CASRTSAGELFF.